This T cell receptor (beta chain) was sequenced during a study of identical twins. Broader study findings: Clonotypes of the beta chain that were abundant in cord blood carried fewer insertions (memory repertoires showed none).

Trimming stripped 5 bases from V and 7 bases from J, with 14 bases between. This CDR3 is built from 14 residues. Germline CDR1 and CDR2: LGHNT and FRNRAP. Through template switching, a universal primer site was introduced, and the cDNA contained unique molecular identifiers. One entry per CDR3 protein results from TCRdb running MiXCR on the 5' RACE reads. The sample consists of hundreds of thousands of distinct CDR3 sequences, 15% to 20% of them appearing once. As regards this clonotype: Its antigen is not known.

These sequences were also reported in another study, on T cells expressing NK-cell markers.

The chain joins TRBV12-5 to TRBJ2-2, with D maybe TRBD1 (6 bases). Sequences were obtained from PBMCs. The source is a woman aged 18-29 years in good health. In nucleotides, the CDR3 is TGTGCTAGTGGTCCTGACAGGACTGTCGGGGAGCTGTTTTTT. This gives the protein CASGPDRTVGELFF.